The next 20 T cell receptor beta chains were all read from a single sample in a study of tumor-infiltrating lymphocytes in oesophageal squamous cell carcinoma. Each CDR3 protein is one row after TCRdb ran MiXCR on the PCR reads. The profile shows approximately 11,000 distinct CDR3 sequences, around 53% of them singletons. The sample comprised esophageal tumor tissue. The receptor set was obtained from a male donor with esophageal squamous cell carcinoma.

The J gene is TRBJ2-5, the V gene TRBV7-6; D uncertain. The J call may be wrong; the DNA end is better matched by TRBJ2-7. CDR1 and CDR2 from the germline V gene are SGHVS and FNYEAQ. This CDR3 is 12 amino acids long. The CDR3 DNA reads as TGTGCCAGCAGCACAAACGGCCACGAGCAGTACTTC. Its protein product is CASSTNGHEQYF.

This clonotype was seen repeatedly, ten times or more. The chain couples TRBV5-1 to TRBJ2-5; the match to TRBD2 covers 10 bases. The end of the DNA aligns better with TRBJ2-7, so the J call may be wrong. CDR1 is SGHRS and CDR2 is YFSETQ in the germline V gene. The CDR3 sequence is 15 residues long. CDR3 protein: CASSLGASGGYEQYF. Written as DNA, the CDR3 is TGCGCCAGCAGCTTGGGCGCTAGCGGGGGTTACGAGCAGTACTTC.

The chain couples TRBV11-2 to TRBJ2-3; D ambiguous. Germline loops: CDR1 SGHAT, CDR2 FQNNGV. This CDR3 comprises 17 residues. V was pared by 1 base and J by 0 bases, with 14 bases between. CDR3 coding DNA: TGTGCCAGCAGCTTAGCGGCTCGGACGGCTAGCACAGATACGCAGTATTTT. Protein: CASSLAARTASTDTQYF.

The chain carries TRBV6-5 and TRBJ2-6; TRBD2 matches 12 bases. The J call may be in error: the DNA end matches TRBJ2-1 better. Germline assignment: CDR1 MNHEY and CDR2 SVGAGI. CDR3 length: 16 residues. The CDR3 DNA sequence: TGTGCCAGCAGTTTGGCTAGCGGGAGGGCGGCCAATGAGCAGTTCTTC. It encodes CASSLASGRAANEQFF.

Notes on this clonotype: One end of the junction fails to match germline, which may point to a read error. The chain is built from TRBV7-2 and TRBJ2-7; D unresolved. From germline, CDR1 is SGHTA and CDR2 FQGNSA. This CDR3 contains 9 residues. CDR3 sequence (DNA): TGTGCCAGCAGCCCACCAAAGGGCTTC. Residues: CASSPPKGF.

This chain joins TRBV6-5 and TRBJ2-5; TRBD2 might be the D (6 bases). The CDR3 length is 15 residues. Germline V gene sequence: CDR1 MNHEY, CDR2 SVGAGI. The V end lost 5 bases, the J end lost 2 bases, and 15 bases lay between the germline ends. CDR3 bases: TGTGCCAGCAGTGGACGCCCCGGGAGACAAGAGACCCAGTACTTC. Protein product: CASSGRPGRQETQYF.

This clonotype was seen more than once but under ten times. The V gene is TRBV11-3, the J gene TRBJ2-1; 9 nucleotides match TRBD1. The V segment lost 5 bases and the J segment 4 bases; nucleotides outside the gene matches: 9. The CDR3 is 16 residues long. Germline V gives CDR1 SGHNT, CDR2 YENEEA. The chain's CDR3 is CASSPRQGQGYNEQFF. The CDR3 DNA sequence: TGTGCCAGCAGCCCGCGACAGGGACAGGGATACAATGAGCAGTTCTTC.

The chain couples TRBV7-2 to TRBJ1-2; 7 bases fit TRBD1. The CDR3 covers 17 residues. Germline CDR1 is SGHTA and CDR2 is FQGNSA. V was pared by 2 bases and J by 2 bases, with 11 bases of the junction left unmatched. CDR3 sequence reads: CASSLMVDRAINYGYTF. The DNA of the CDR3 is TGTGCCAGCAGCTTAATGGTAGACAGGGCCATAAACTATGGCTACACCTTC.

This clonotype was recorded many times. The chain recombines TRBV4-2 with TRBJ2-2, with D perhaps TRBD2 (5 bases). The V gene lost 5 bases and the J gene lost 2 bases, with 12 bases spanning the gap. The CDR3 runs to 15 residues. From germline, CDR1 is LGHNA and CDR2 YNFKEQ. Here the CDR3 reads CASSGLGSNTGELFF. In DNA, the CDR3 is TGTGCCAGCAGCGGACTTGGGAGTAACACCGGGGAGCTGTTTTTT.

The chain couples TRBV7-6 to TRBJ2-1; 7 positions match TRBD2. The CDR3 length is 14 residues. CDR1 SGHVS and CDR2 FNYEAQ come from the germline V gene. J was trimmed by 5 bases and V by 4 bases; bases with no gene match: 5. The CDR3 region is CASSSGLGDNEQFF. CDR3 nucleotides: TGTGCCAGCAGCTCAGGACTAGGAGACAATGAGCAGTTCTTC.

The V gene is TRBV7-4, the J gene TRBJ2-2, with a weak D call TRBD1 (6 bases). Germline CDR1 and CDR2: SGHVT and SQSDAQ. The germline V and J ends were trimmed by 5 bases and 6 bases, with 10 bases remaining between them. This CDR3 contains 13 residues. For the CDR3, the DNA is TGTGCCAGCAGCGCCCAGGGGCCCGGGGAGCTGTTTTTT. Residues: CASSAQGPGELFF.

The chain is built from TRBV28 and TRBJ2-1, with TRBD1 matching over 7 bases. The DNA end favors TRBJ2-7, so the J call may be wrong. CDR1 is MDHEN, CDR2 SYDVKM, per germline. The CDR3 is 13 residues long. The CDR3 region is CASRGQSRYEQYF. Here the CDR3 DNA reads TGTGCCAGCAGGGGACAGTCTCGCTACGAGCAGTACTTC.

This clonotype appeared many times. V is TRBV27 and J is TRBJ2-5; TRBD2 might be the D (7 bases). The CDR3 length is 18 residues. The ends were cut back, 2 bases at V and 1 base at J, with 20 bases in the middle. In germline, CDR1 is MNHEY, CDR2 SMNVEV (reference sequence). This CDR3 reads CASSLRRVGGLSQETQYF. The CDR3, as DNA: TGTGCCAGCAGTTTAAGGAGGGTCGGGGGGCTCTCCCAAGAGACCCAGTACTTC.

The chain carries TRBV7-6 and TRBJ2-2; 13 positions match TRBD2. Trimming took 4 bases from V and 10 from J; bases not matched to a gene: 6. CDR1 is SGHVS and CDR2 is FNYEAQ in the germline V gene. The CDR3 loop spans 15 amino acids. CDR3 nucleotides: TGTGCCAGCAGCTCCGGGACTAGCGGGAAGGTGGAGCTGTTTTTT. Protein product: CASSSGTSGKVELFF.

The rearrangement joins TRBV27 to TRBJ2-3; 9 bases fit TRBD2. This CDR3 contains 14 residues. Germline V gives CDR1 MNHEY, CDR2 SMNVEV (reference sequence). V trimming: 7 bases; J trimming: 3 bases; junction bases outside the gene matches: 5. CDR3: CASKPGLATDTQYF. In DNA, the CDR3 is TGTGCCAGCAAACCTGGACTAGCGACAGATACGCAGTATTTT.

The table lists this clonotype with a count of one. The chain employs TRBV7-4 and TRBJ1-2, with D perhaps matching TRBD1 (5 bases). The V end was cut by 8 bases, the J end by 4 bases, with 14 bases between. The CDR3 totals 13 residues. The germline CDR1 and CDR2 sequences are SGHVT and SQSDAQ. The CDR3 nucleotides are TGTGCCAGCGGGCTTCCCGGGGGCTATGGCTACACCTTC. Its protein product is CASGLPGGYGYTF.

The chain carries TRBV7-4 and TRBJ2-3; D is possibly TRBD1 (5 bases). V was clipped by 1 base and J by 1 base, with 12 bases between them. Looked up from germline, CDR1 is SGHVT and CDR2 is SQSDAQ. The CDR3 spans 16 residues. In DNA, the CDR3 is TGTGCCAGCAGCTTAGAGAGCAGGGTAGGCACAGATACGCAGTATTTT. It encodes CASSLESRVGTDTQYF.

This clonotype occurred once. The CDR3 sequence is CASSGLFVETQYF. CDR3 in DNA: TGTGCCTCCTCCGGGCTCTTTGTAGAGACCCAGTACTTC. The gene calls are TRBV6-6 and TRBJ2-6, with unresolved D. Near its end, the DNA agrees better with TRBJ2-5, so the J call may be wrong. The CDR3 consists of 13 residues. In germline, CDR1 is MNHNY, CDR2 SVGAGI (reference sequence).

The chain carries TRBV7-2 and TRBJ2-5; 8 nucleotides agree with TRBD2. V gave up 5 bases and J gave up 0 bases; unmatched junction bases: 5. This CDR3 spans 15 amino acids. Per the germline V gene, CDR1 is SGHTA and CDR2 is FQGNSA. For the CDR3, the DNA is TGTGCCAGCAGCATTAGCGGGATGTACCAAGAGACCCAGTACTTC. It yields the protein CASSISGMYQETQYF.

This clonotype turned up a few times. This rearrangement joins TRBV24-1 to TRBJ2-7, with D possibly TRBD2 on 5 matching bases. V shed 4 bases and J shed 3 bases, with 15 bases lying between them. Germline CDR1 and CDR2: KGHDR and SFDVKD. The CDR3 is 15 residues long. The CDR3 spells CATSDPGAAVYEQYF. In DNA form, the CDR3 reads TGTGCCACCAGTGACCCCGGAGCGGCTGTCTACGAGCAGTACTTC.